The 7 T cell receptor beta chains below were found in one sample sequenced in a study of T cells and Merkel cell carcinoma outcomes. Libraries were prepared by immunoSEQ multiplex PCR; TCRdb keeps only in-frame clonotypes and omits some of them. The table shows about 19,000 clones, with over 75% occurring only once. The sample consisted of tumor tissue from Merkel cell carcinoma. All receptors come from a human donor with Merkel cell carcinoma.

This chain links TRBV7-9 with TRBJ1-1, with a weak D call TRBD1 (6 bases). The germline V and J ends were trimmed by 6 bases and 6 bases, with 23 bases remaining between them. The V gene's germline CDR1 is SEHNR and CDR2 FQNEAQ (reference sequence). CDR3 length: 16 amino acids. DNA of the CDR3: TGTGCCAGCAGGGGGGGACGTGCCGACGGGACACCTGAAGCTTTCTTT. Its protein is CASRGGRADGTPEAFF.

The genes are TRBV29-1 and TRBJ2-1; D remains ambiguous. From germline, CDR1 is SQVTM and CDR2 ANQGSEA. This CDR3 has 12 amino acids. V shed 3 bases and J shed 9 bases, with 12 bases lying between them. For the CDR3, the DNA is TGCAGCGTTGACGTGGCCGCCGGTGAGCAGTTCTTC. It encodes CSVDVAAGEQFF.

This rearrangement joins TRBV30 to TRBJ1-4, with 8 bases identical to TRBD1. The germline CDR1 and CDR2 sequences are GTSNPN and SVGIG (reference sequence). Trimming removed 5 bases from V and 5 bases from J; junction bases left unmatched: 7. This CDR3 has 14 residues. CDR3 in DNA: TGTGCCTGGGTGGACAGGGCACAGAATGAAAAACTGTTTTTT. Translation: CAWVDRAQNEKLFF.

The chain carries TRBV6-5 and TRBJ1-5; 7 bases fit TRBD1. CDR1 and CDR2 (germline): MNHEY, SVGAGI. The junction had 10 bases not matched to a gene; V was cut back by 6 bases and J by 5 bases. This CDR3 is built from 15 residues. Here the CDR3 reads CASRERGTEDQPQHF. The CDR3 DNA reads as TGTGCCAGCAGGGAACGCGGGACAGAAGATCAGCCCCAGCATTTT.

This chain links TRBV19 with TRBJ1-6; D is unresolved. Germline-derived CDR1 and CDR2 are LNHDA and SQIVND (reference sequence). The germline V and J ends were trimmed by 5 bases and 5 bases, with 10 bases remaining between them. This CDR3 has 14 amino acids. Here the CDR3 DNA reads TGTGCCAGTAGTTTCCGGGTCGATAATTCACCCCTCCACTTT. Protein product: CASSFRVDNSPLHF.

This rearrangement joins TRBV7-2 to TRBJ2-2; a weak D match, TRBD2 (6 bases). The germline V gene has CDR1 SGHTA and CDR2 FQGNSA. V was trimmed by 1 base and J by 6 bases, leaving 15 bases between them. The CDR3 contains 16 residues. CDR3 residues: CASSLGGGVGPGELFF. In nucleotides, the CDR3 is TGTGCCAGCAGCTTAGGGGGAGGCGTGGGACCCGGGGAGCTGTTTTTT. Full variable domain (missing parts from reference TRBV7-2 and TRBJ2-2): GAGVSQSPSNKVTEKGKDVELRCDPISGHTALYWYRQSLGQGLEFLIYFQGNSAPDKSGLPSDRFSAERTGGSVSTLTIQRTQQEDSAVYLCASSLGGGVGPGELFFGEGSRLTVL.

Only a few counts were recorded for this clone. V is TRBV28 and J is TRBJ1-5; D remains unclear. Germline V gene lookup returns CDR1 MDHEN and CDR2 SYDVKM. Trimming pared 2 bases from V and 0 bases from J, leaving 8 bases between. The CDR3 has 15 amino acids. CDR3 coding DNA: TGTGCCAGCAGTTTAAGAGGAGATAGCAATCAGCCCCAGCATTTT. Its translation is CASSLRGDSNQPQHF.